These 17 T cell receptor beta chains originate from one sample sequenced in a study of human T cells and chemical hapten exposure. Stated time point: pre-sensitization, week 0. Described treatment: therapeutic diphenylcyclopropenone sensitization with weekly scalp DPC. TCRdb called the RACE reads again in MiXCR, with one record for every CDR3 protein. The sample lists about 77,000 distinct CDR3 sequences, roughly 15% seen once, with about 4.9% in the top ten. The sample consisted of whole blood, taken in connection with sensitization to the hapten diphenylcyclopropenone (DPC). The receptors come from a woman in her forties or fifties with alopecia areata. Some clones in this sample may be carry-over from other donors' samples.

This clonotype appeared a few times. This chain connects TRBV20-1 to TRBJ1-1; weak D call: TRBD1 (6 bases). The germline gives CDR1 DFQATT, CDR2 SNEGSKA (reference sequence). The V and J ends lost 0 bases and 0 bases respectively, with 11 bases between them. This CDR3 is built from 15 residues. The CDR3 loop is CSARETTGLNTEAFF. In DNA form, the CDR3 reads TGCAGTGCTAGAGAAACGACAGGATTGAACACTGAAGCTTTCTTT.

The rearrangement joins TRBV19 to TRBJ2-7; 7 bases are shared with TRBD2. Trimming took 3 bases from V and 0 from J; bases not matched to a gene: 5. The CDR3 length is 15 residues. Germline CDR1 LNHDA, CDR2 SQIVND (reference sequence). The CDR3 DNA reads as TGTGCCAGTAGTATGTCGGCGGGAGTCTCCTACGAGCAGTACTTC. This translates into CASSMSAGVSYEQYF.

The rearrangement uses TRBV20-1 and TRBJ2-7; D is undetermined. This CDR3 has 13 residues. CDR1 and CDR2 (germline): DFQATT, SNEGSKA (reference sequence). Trimming cost V 8 bases and J 1 base, with 15 bases left between them. The CDR3 bases are TGCAGTCCGAGACCCGCGACTTCCTACGAGCAGTACTTC. Translating gives CSPRPATSYEQYF.

CDR3 sequence (DNA): TGCGCCAGCAGCTTCCGAGGGATGAAGGAAAAACTGTTTTTT. Translated: CASSFRGMKEKLFF. J is TRBJ1-4 and V is TRBV5-1; no clear D gene. The CDR3 runs 14 residues. V lost 2 bases to trimming and J lost 8 bases, with 13 bases between them. Germline lookup yields CDR1 SGHRS and CDR2 YFSETQ.

The chain joins TRBV29-1 to TRBJ1-2, with D unclear. The CDR3 consists of 12 residues. CDR1 SQVTM and CDR2 ANQGSEA come from the germline V gene. The V and J ends lost 4 bases and 1 base respectively, with 7 bases between them. DNA for the CDR3: TGCAGCGTTGGATTGATTAACTATGGCTACACCTTC. This gives the protein CSVGLINYGYTF.

This sequence joins TRBV9 and TRBJ2-3; D is possibly TRBD1 (6 bases). The germline V gene has CDR1 SGDLS and CDR2 YYNGEE. V was trimmed by 3 bases and J by 4 bases, leaving 9 bases between them. The CDR3 is 13 amino acids. CDR3: CASSARTADTQYF. The CDR3 DNA is TGTGCCAGCAGCGCCCGGACAGCAGATACGCAGTATTTT.

This chain connects TRBV20-1 to TRBJ2-5; 9 nucleotides agree with TRBD2. The ends lost 3 bases at V and 5 bases at J; junction bases unmatched: 10. The length of the CDR3 is 15 residues. Germline assignment: CDR1 DFQATT and CDR2 SNEGSKA (reference sequence). The CDR3 loop reads CSASPGLAFEETQYF. CDR3 sequence (DNA): TGCAGTGCTAGCCCGGGACTAGCCTTTGAGGAGACCCAGTACTTC.

The CDR3 reads CASSFGTTDIQYF. DNA of the CDR3: TGTGCCAGCAGCTTTGGGACTACTGACATTCAGTACTTC. V and J are TRBV7-9 and TRBJ2-4; 7 bases are a match to TRBD2. Looked up from germline, CDR1 is SEHNR and CDR2 is FQNEAQ (reference sequence). V dropped 3 bases and J dropped 8; count of bases not matched to a gene: 4. The CDR3 contains 13 residues.

This clonotype was detected ten times or more. The V gene is TRBV6-6, the J gene TRBJ1-2, with a tentative D call TRBD1 (5 bases). Trimming left V 7 bases short and J 7 bases short, with 25 bases between. Germline CDR1 is MNHNY and CDR2 is SVGAGI (reference sequence). The CDR3 totals 16 residues. CDR3 nucleotide sequence: TGTGCCAGCAATCCTACGGCTCGGGGGATACTACGTGGCTACACCTTC. It specifies CASNPTARGILRGYTF.

This clonotype appeared many times. Here the CDR3 reads CASSSRGLSYEQYF. For the CDR3, the DNA is TGTGCCAGCAGCTCAAGAGGCCTTTCCTACGAGCAGTACTTC. This chain links TRBV7-2 with TRBJ2-7; D remains unclear. The V and J ends lost 4 bases and 1 base respectively, with 11 bases between them. Germline assignment: CDR1 SGHTA and CDR2 FQGNSA. The CDR3 is 14 amino acids.

The chain is built from TRBV3-1 and TRBJ2-7, with D unresolved. Looked up from germline, CDR1 is LGHDT and CDR2 is YNNKEL (reference sequence). CDR3 length equals 15 residues. The V and J ends lost 4 bases and 3 bases respectively, with 16 bases between them. The CDR3 region has the DNA TGTGCCAGCAGCCCCTCCGCGGTGTACAACTACGAGCAGTACTTC. Translating gives CASSPSAVYNYEQYF.

A few counts support this clonotype. The chain couples TRBV11-2 to TRBJ2-2; TRBD2 aligns across 12 bases. In germline, CDR1 is SGHAT, CDR2 FQNNGV. The V gene end was trimmed by 8 bases and the J gene end by 3 bases; junction bases not matched to a gene: 10. The CDR3 covers 17 residues. The CDR3 DNA sequence: TGTGCCAGCGGCCGTAGGACTAGCGGGATGTACACCGGGGAGCTGTTTTTT. It specifies CASGRRTSGMYTGELFF.

This clonotype occurred a few times. J is TRBJ1-6 and V is TRBV9; TRBD1 agrees at 7 bases. The V segment lost 0 bases and the J segment 7 bases; nucleotides outside the gene matches: 7. Germline CDR1 reads SGDLS; CDR2 reads YYNGEE. The CDR3 spans 16 residues. CDR3 in amino acids: CASSVATGVRNSPLHF. The CDR3 nucleotides are TGTGCCAGCAGCGTAGCAACAGGGGTCCGGAATTCACCCCTCCACTTT.

Ten or more counts support this clonotype. The rearrangement uses TRBV5-3 and TRBJ1-2; possible D gene TRBD1, 6 bases. TRBV5-3 is noted as an ORF with a role that remains uncertain. The CDR3 length is 17 residues. V was clipped by 2 bases and J by 6 bases, with 23 bases between them. The CDR3 nucleotides read TGTGCCAGAAGCTTTTATTGCCTATGGGGGCGCAGGAATGGCTACACCTTC. Translation: CARSFYCLWGRRNGYTF.

In its sample, this clonotype was seen a few times. This chain uses TRBV7-8 with TRBJ2-3; D is uncertain. Germline CDR1 reads SGHVS; CDR2 reads FQNEAQ. V dropped 4 bases and J dropped 1 base, with 21 bases sitting between them. The CDR3 sequence is 18 residues long. DNA of the CDR3: TGTGCCAGCAGCTCAAAGAGGACCGATCATAGACGCACAGATACGCAGTATTTT. This translates into CASSSKRTDHRRTDTQYF.

The rearrangement links TRBV20-1 to TRBJ1-5, with a possible D match to TRBD1 (5 bases). The CDR3 is 19 residues long. Germline CDR1 and CDR2: DFQATT and SNEGSKA (reference sequence). Trimming cost V 1 base and J 1 base, with 23 bases left between them. CDR3 protein: CSARGHPAWKGNSNQPQHF. The CDR3 nucleotides are TGCAGTGCTAGAGGACACCCAGCCTGGAAGGGGAACAGCAATCAGCCCCAGCATTTT.

This chain connects TRBV20-1 to TRBJ2-4; D ambiguous. The V end lost 5 bases, the J end lost 12 bases, and 14 bases lay between the germline ends. The CDR3 covers 11 residues. Germline-derived CDR1 and CDR2 are DFQATT and SNEGSKA (reference sequence). CDR3 residues: CSASDGLPQYF. CDR3 nucleotides: TGCAGTGCTTCGGACGGCCTCCCTCAGTACTTC.